This paragraph covers one T cell receptor beta chain sequence. With 1 base clipped from V and 6 bases from J, the junction kept 9 bases outside the gene matches. The CDR3 has 14 amino acids. Germline lookup yields CDR1 GTSNPN and CDR2 SVGIG (reference sequence). The data were obtained in a study of cytomegalovirus exposure and HLA in healthy donors. It was with 60 Vbeta and 13 Jbeta primers that the PCR ran. This table comes from immunoSEQ multiplex PCR, and its TCRdb copy is limited to in-frame clones, with some not included. This sample has some 60,000 clones, with 83% found just once. The gene calls are TRBV30 and TRBJ2-7, with TRBD1 matching over 7 bases. The sequenced sample was PBMCs. The TCR sequence derives from a human donor in good health. The CDR3 region is CAWSEGGLGSEQYF. DNA of the CDR3: TGTGCCTGGAGTGAAGGGGGCTTAGGGTCCGAGCAGTACTTC.